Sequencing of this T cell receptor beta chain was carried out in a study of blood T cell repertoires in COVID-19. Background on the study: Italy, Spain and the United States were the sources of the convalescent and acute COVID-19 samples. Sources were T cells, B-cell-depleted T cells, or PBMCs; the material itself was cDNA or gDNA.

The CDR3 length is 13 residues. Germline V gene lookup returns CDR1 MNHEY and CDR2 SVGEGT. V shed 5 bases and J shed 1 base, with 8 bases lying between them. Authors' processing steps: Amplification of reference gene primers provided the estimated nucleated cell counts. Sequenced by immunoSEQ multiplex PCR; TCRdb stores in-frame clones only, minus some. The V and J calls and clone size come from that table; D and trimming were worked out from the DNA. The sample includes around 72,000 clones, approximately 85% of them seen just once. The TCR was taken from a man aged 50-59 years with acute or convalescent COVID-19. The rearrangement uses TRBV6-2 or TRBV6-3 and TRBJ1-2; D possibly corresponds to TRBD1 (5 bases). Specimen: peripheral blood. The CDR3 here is CASSLQVNYGYTF. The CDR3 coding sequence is TGTGCCAGCAGTCTACAGGTTAACTATGGCTACACCTTC.